Listed below are T cell receptor beta chains from one sample, sequenced in a study of T-cell reconstitution after alpha-beta-depleted transplantation in children. One entry per CDR3 protein, called by TCRdb with MiXCR from the PCR reads. The table shows 500,000 to 650,000 distinct CDR3 sequences, with 9.5% to 12% occurring only once. The sample was PBMCs, mostly from graft donor cells, taken 180 days after TCRalphabeta/CD19-depleted stem cell transplant. The receptors originated from a female patient aged 2 to 10 who had a stem cell transplant for aplastic anemia, so the T cells may come from the graft donor. Each CDR3 is given with its conserved first and last residue. The D gene is left open where the match is weak. The size of a clone is reported for some rows only, either as once, few or many, or as a class for expanded clones.

CDR3: CSASLLGHLNQPQHF; DNA: TGCAGTGCTAGTTTGTTGGGACACCTAAATCAGCCCCAGCATTTT; D: NA; size: few; V: TRBV20-1; J: TRBJ1-5
CDR3: CASSPSMGAETEAFF; DNA: TGCGCCAGCAGCCCCTCCATGGGGGCGGAGACTGAAGCTTTCTTT; D: NA; size: NA; V: TRBV4-1; J: TRBJ1-1
CDR3: CASSPPQETQYF; DNA: TGTGCCAGCAGCCCCCCCCAAGAGACCCAGTACTTC; D: NA; size: few; V: TRBV5-4; J: TRBJ2-5
CDR3: CASSRTSGQPQHF; DNA: TGTGCCAGCAGCAGGACCTCAGGGCAGCCCCAGCATTTT; D: NA; size: NA; V: TRBV7-2; J: TRBJ1-5
CDR3: CSARPSGSFQETQYF; DNA: TGCAGTGCTAGACCTAGCGGGAGCTTTCAAGAGACCCAGTACTTC; D: TRBD2; size: NA; V: TRBV20-1; J: TRBJ2-5
CDR3: CASRGNTEAFF; DNA: TGTGCCAGCCGGGGGAACACTGAAGCTTTCTTT; D: NA; size: many; V: TRBV6-5; J: TRBJ1-1
CDR3: CASSEAMGRGDEQFF; DNA: TGTGCCAGCAGTGAAGCCATGGGGCGAGGGGATGAGCAGTTCTTC; D: NA; size: few; V: TRBV6-1; J: TRBJ2-1
CDR3: CAISANTEAFF; DNA: TGTGCCATCAGTGCGAACACTGAAGCTTTCTTT; D: NA; size: NA; V: TRBV10-3; J: TRBJ1-1
CDR3: CSATGTSGSGRNEQFF; DNA: TGCAGTGCTACCGGGACTAGCGGGAGCGGGCGCAATGAGCAGTTCTTC; D: TRBD2; size: few; V: TRBV20-1; J: TRBJ2-1
CDR3: CASSPAMWVNQPQHF; DNA: TGTGCCAGCAGCCCGGCCATGTGGGTCAATCAGCCCCAGCATTTT; D: NA; size: few; V: TRBV7-8; J: TRBJ1-5
CDR3: CASRDRQGGQYF; DNA: TGTGCCAGCAGGGATCGACAGGGCGGGCAGTACTTC; D: TRBD1; size: NA; V: TRBV6-2/TRBV6-3; J: TRBJ2-7
CDR3: CASSYSIGGTDTQYF; DNA: TGTGCCAGCAGTTACTCGATCGGGGGCACAGATACGCAGTATTTT; D: NA; size: many; V: TRBV6-5; J: TRBJ2-3
CDR3: CASSRGGANTGELFF; DNA: TGTGCCAGCAGCCGTGGGGGGGCCAACACCGGGGAGCTGTTTTTT; D: NA; size: few; V: TRBV7-2; J: TRBJ2-2
CDR3: CASSLASGLAGEMDTQYF; DNA: TGTGCCAGCAGCTTAGCGTCGGGACTAGCGGGGGAGATGGATACGCAGTATTTT; D: TRBD2; size: NA; V: TRBV7-2; J: TRBJ2-3
CDR3: CASSPRTGGNRSYEQYF; DNA: TGTGCCAGCAGCCCGCGGACAGGGGGAAATAGGAGCTACGAGCAGTACTTC; D: TRBD1; size: NA; V: TRBV11-2; J: TRBJ2-7
CDR3: CASSSQAIAGGYGALDNEQFF; DNA: TGTGCCAGCAGCTCGCAAGCGATAGCGGGAGGCTACGGGGCCCTCGACAATGAGCAGTTCTTC; D: TRBD2; size: once; V: TRBV7-6; J: TRBJ2-1
CDR3: CASGELAKNIQYF; DNA: TGTGCCAGTGGAGAGTTAGCCAAAAACATTCAGTACTTC; D: NA; size: few; V: TRBV19; J: TRBJ2-4
CDR3: CASSQVVQGMGEQYF; DNA: TGCGCCAGCAGCCAAGTCGTACAGGGCATGGGCGAGCAGTACTTC; D: NA; size: few; V: TRBV4-3; J: TRBJ2-7
CDR3: CAIRPTGWQETQYF; DNA: TGTGCCATCAGGCCGACAGGGTGGCAAGAGACCCAGTACTTC; D: TRBD1; size: few; V: TRBV10-3; J: TRBJ2-5
CDR3: CASSFWGAWTGTSPGNEKLFF; DNA: TGTGCCAGCAGTTTCTGGGGGGCTTGGACAGGGACCTCACCGGGTAATGAAAAACTGTTTTTT; D: TRBD1; size: NA; V: TRBV28; J: TRBJ1-4
CDR3: CASSSTTGTLGTDTQYF; DNA: TGTGCCAGCAGCTCGACGACAGGGACCCTCGGCACAGATACGCAGTATTTT; D: TRBD1; size: few; V: TRBV3-1; J: TRBJ2-3
CDR3: CASSVALAGGLLGELFF; DNA: TGTGCCAGCAGCGTAGCCTTAGCGGGAGGGCTCCTCGGGGAGCTGTTTTTT; D: TRBD2; size: NA; V: TRBV9; J: TRBJ2-2
CDR3: CASRRASGGSAETQYF; DNA: TGTGCCAGCAGGAGGGCTAGCGGGGGTTCGGCAGAGACCCAGTACTTC; D: TRBD2; size: many; V: TRBV12-3/TRBV12-4; J: TRBJ2-5
CDR3: CASSPRGSGSSAKNIQYF; DNA: TGTGCCAGCAGTCCCCGTGGTAGCGGGAGTTCGGCCAAAAACATTCAGTACTTC; D: TRBD2; size: NA; V: TRBV27; J: TRBJ2-4
CDR3: CSARAGGSYNEQFF; DNA: TGCAGTGCTAGAGCGGGGGGCTCCTACAATGAGCAGTTCTTC; D: TRBD2; size: NA; V: TRBV20-1; J: TRBJ2-1
CDR3: CSARSDLAKNIQYF; DNA: TGCAGTGCTAGGTCCGACCTAGCCAAAAACATTCAGTACTTC; D: NA; size: few; V: TRBV20-1; J: TRBJ2-4
CDR3: CASSFLAGGANEQFF; DNA: TGTGCCAGCAGCTTCCTAGCGGGAGGCGCCAATGAGCAGTTCTTC; D: TRBD2; size: few; V: TRBV5-8; J: TRBJ2-1
CDR3: CASSPLLAETQYF; DNA: TGTGCCAGCAGCCCCCTTCTCGCAGAGACCCAGTACTTC; D: NA; size: few; V: TRBV7-7; J: TRBJ2-5
CDR3: CASTLHEQYF; DNA: TGTGCCAGCACCCTACACGAGCAGTACTTC; D: NA; size: many; V: TRBV5-6; J: TRBJ2-7
CDR3: CASSLWTSGSLEQYF; DNA: TGCGCCAGCAGCTTGTGGACTAGCGGGAGTCTCGAGCAGTACTTC; D: TRBD2; size: NA; V: TRBV5-1; J: TRBJ2-7
CDR3: CASSLRDRGTGELFF; DNA: TGTGCCAGCAGCCTAAGGGACAGGGGCACCGGGGAGCTGTTTTTT; D: TRBD1; size: many; V: TRBV5-5; J: TRBJ2-2
CDR3: CASRPPGQGKGNTIYF; DNA: TGTGCCAGCAGACCACCGGGACAGGGGAAAGGAAACACCATATATTTT; D: TRBD1; size: NA; V: TRBV6-1; J: TRBJ1-3
CDR3: CASSLRGLAGFQETQYF; DNA: TGTGCCAGCAGCCTCCGGGGACTAGCGGGATTCCAAGAGACCCAGTACTTC; D: TRBD2; size: NA; V: TRBV7-2; J: TRBJ2-5
CDR3: CASDSSGRNFLNEQFF; DNA: TGTGCCAGCGATTCTAGCGGGAGAAATTTTTTGAATGAGCAGTTCTTC; D: TRBD2; size: few; V: TRBV12-3/TRBV12-4; J: TRBJ2-1
CDR3: CASSFQLAGEATQYF; DNA: TGTGCCAGCAGCTTCCAACTAGCGGGAGAGGCTACGCAGTATTTT; D: TRBD2; size: few; V: TRBV7-2; J: TRBJ2-3
CDR3: CSVDGAYYGYTF; DNA: TGCAGCGTTGATGGAGCCTACTATGGCTACACCTTC; D: NA; size: few; V: TRBV29-1; J: TRBJ1-2
CDR3: CASSFGTSTGDEQFF; DNA: TGTGCCAGCAGCTTTGGGACTAGCACAGGGGATGAGCAGTTCTTC; D: TRBD2; size: few; V: TRBV7-9; J: TRBJ2-1
CDR3: CASSLARAPNTGELFF; DNA: TGTGCCAGCAGCTTAGCGCGGGCTCCAAACACCGGGGAGCTGTTTTTT; D: NA; size: NA; V: TRBV7-6; J: TRBJ2-2
CDR3: CASGRGLTNTIYF; DNA: TGTGCCAGCGGTAGGGGTTTGACAAACACCATATATTTT; D: NA; size: few; V: TRBV12-3/TRBV12-4; J: TRBJ1-3
CDR3: CASSPMGRTDTQYF; DNA: TGTGCCAGCTCACCAATGGGGAGAACAGATACGCAGTATTTT; D: NA; size: few; V: TRBV18; J: TRBJ2-3
CDR3: CASSQGTLHSHF; DNA: TGTGCCAGCAGCCAAGGGACCCTTCATTCTCACTTC; D: NA; size: many; V: TRBV3-1; J: TRBJ2-4
CDR3: CASSQARATNYGYTF; DNA: TGTGCCAGCAGCCAAGCTAGGGCTACTAACTATGGCTACACCTTC; D: NA; size: NA; V: TRBV4-2; J: TRBJ1-2
CDR3: CASSLGFLRETQYF; DNA: TGTGCCAGCAGCTTAGGGTTCCTTAGGGAGACCCAGTACTTC; D: NA; size: NA; V: TRBV7-9; J: TRBJ2-5
CDR3: CASSPVGTELNTGELFF; DNA: TGTGCCAGCAGCCCAGTGGGGACAGAGTTGAACACCGGGGAGCTGTTTTTT; D: TRBD1; size: few; V: TRBV7-9; J: TRBJ2-2
CDR3: CASSSILGSYEQYF; DNA: TGTGCCAGCAGTTCGATACTAGGTTCCTACGAGCAGTACTTC; D: NA; size: few; V: TRBV12-3/TRBV12-4; J: TRBJ2-7
CDR3: CASLLRGLAGELFF; DNA: TGTGCCAGCCTGCTTAGGGGGTTGGCCGGGGAGCTGTTTTTT; D: NA; size: NA; V: TRBV28; J: TRBJ2-2
CDR3: CASSRSLIRSSGNTIYF; DNA: TGCGCCAGCAGCCGGTCCCTAATTCGGTCCTCTGGAAACACCATATATTTT; D: NA; size: NA; V: TRBV4-3; J: TRBJ1-3
CDR3: CAWHDRYYNSPLHF; DNA: TGTGCCTGGCATGACAGATACTATAATTCACCCCTCCACTTT; D: NA; size: NA; V: TRBV30; J: TRBJ1-6